The 25 T cell receptor beta chains reported below all come from one sample, sequenced in a study of STAT5B mutations in CD4+ large granular lymphocyte leukemia (dated by TCRdb to between 2021 and 2024). The protocol used for the library was the immunoSEQ multiplex PCR assay. Held by TCRdb, this immuneACCESS table contains in-frame sequences only and omits some clones. Under half of the omission traces to an unresolved V gene where checked; the cause of the rest is unknown. This sample holds around 10,000 clones; about 79% were observed only once. The leading ten clones occupy about 72% of the sample. Sample: PBMCs. The receptors shown here come from a man aged 55 to 70 with CD4+ T-cell large granular lymphocyte leukemia.

CDR3 DNA: TGTGCCAGCTCACCCTCGCGAGGGAACGAGCAGTACTTC. It yields the protein CASSPSRGNEQYF. V and J are TRBV18 and TRBJ2-7, with a tentative D call TRBD2 (5 bases). The germline V and J ends were trimmed by 3 bases and 5 bases, with 11 bases remaining between them. The CDR3 spans 13 residues. Germline V gene data show CDR1 as KGHSH and CDR2 as LQKENI.

The chain is built from TRBV5-1 and TRBJ2-5, with D unresolved. This CDR3 is built from 17 residues. V lost 0 bases to trimming and J lost 0 bases, with 15 bases between them. Germline V gene lookup returns CDR1 SGHRS and CDR2 YFSETQ. This chain's CDR3 is CASSLAKSVPYQETQYF. The CDR3, as DNA: TGCGCCAGCAGCTTGGCCAAGTCTGTCCCGTACCAAGAGACCCAGTACTTC.

The chain has TRBV4-1 and TRBJ2-7; TRBD1 matches at 9 bases. The CDR3 contains 16 residues. Germline V gene data show CDR1 as MGHRA and CDR2 as YSYEKL. V gave up 3 bases and J gave up 2 bases; unmatched junction bases: 8. Here the CDR3 reads CASSHRGQGVAYEQYF. CDR3 nucleotide sequence: TGCGCCAGCAGCCACCGGGGACAGGGAGTAGCCTACGAGCAGTACTTC.

The chain has TRBV30 and TRBJ2-1; 7 bases map to TRBD2. The CDR3 spans 14 residues. Germline trimming cut 3 bases from V and 2 bases from J; bases unmatched to any gene: 4. From germline, CDR1 is GTSNPN and CDR2 SVGIG (reference sequence). The CDR3 reads CAWRLAAPYNEQFF. Here the CDR3 DNA reads TGTGCCTGGAGGCTAGCGGCCCCCTACAATGAGCAGTTCTTC.

The rearrangement links TRBV4-1 to TRBJ2-4, with 7 bases aligning to TRBD2. CDR1 MGHRA and CDR2 YSYEKL come from the germline V gene. CDR3 length: 19 residues. The trim removed 5 bases at V and 0 bases at J, leaving 16 bases unmatched. The CDR3 spells CASSTIGLADSLAKNIQYF. In DNA, the CDR3 is TGCGCCAGCAGCACCATTGGGCTAGCGGATTCCCTAGCCAAAAACATTCAGTACTTC.

The V and J genes are TRBV5-1 and TRBJ2-1, with 8 bases lining up with TRBD2. Germline CDR1 and CDR2: SGHRS and YFSETQ. V shed 3 bases and J 2 bases; nucleotides not matched to a gene: 10. The CDR3 length is 17 residues. The DNA of the CDR3 is TGCGCCAGCAGCTCAGCTCAACTAGCGGCTACCTACAATGAGCAGTTCTTC. Amino acid sequence: CASSSAQLAATYNEQFF. Full variable domain (remainder filled in from reference TRBV5-1 and TRBJ2-1): KAGVTQTPRYLIKTRGQQVTLSCSPISGHRSVSWYQQTPGQGLQFLFEYFSETQRNKGNFPGRFSGRQFSNSRSEMNVSTLELGDSALYLCASSSAQLAATYNEQFFGPGTRLTVL.

The gene calls are TRBV6-6 and TRBJ1-3; no firm D call. CDR1 MNHNY and CDR2 SVGAGI come from the germline V gene (reference sequence). The CDR3 length is 14 residues. Trimming shortened V by 7 bases and J by 2 bases, and 12 bases separated the two germline ends. The CDR3 nucleotides are TGTGCCAGCACCACATCGGGCACTGGAAACACCATATATTTT. Its protein product is CASTTSGTGNTIYF.

The sample holds one count of this clone. The V and J genes are TRBV4-2 and TRBJ2-1; D is unresolved. The CDR3 covers 14 residues. Trimming cost V 0 bases and J 7 bases, with 10 bases left between them. Germline V gene sequence: CDR1 LGHNA, CDR2 YNFKEQ. The DNA for the CDR3 is TGTGCCAGCAGCCAAGAAGCTCCGCGGAATGAGCAGTTCTTC. Translation: CASSQEAPRNEQFF.

The chain has TRBV30 and TRBJ2-5; D uncertain. The J call may be faulty, since TRBJ2-7 better matches the DNA end. Germline CDR1 and CDR2: GTSNPN and SVGIG (reference sequence). CDR3 length: 12 amino acids. CDR3 DNA sequence: TGTGCCTGGAGGCCTAACTCCTACGAGCAGTACTTC. This encodes CAWRPNSYEQYF.

On this clone: Its ends do not fully match the called genes, so a read error is possible. The chain uses TRBV7-7 and TRBJ1-1, with D maybe TRBD1 (6 bases). CDR3 length: 13 residues. Germline V gene data show CDR1 as SSHAT and CDR2 as FNYEAQ (reference sequence). DNA for the CDR3: TGTGCTAGCAGCATGGACAGGAACACTGAAGCTTTCTTT. Its protein product is CASSMDRNTEAFF. Variable domain in full (rest from reference TRBV7-7 and TRBJ1-1): GAGVSQSPRYKVTKRGQDVTLRCDPISSHATLYWYQQALGQGPEFLTYFNYEAQPDKSGLPSDRFSAERPEGSISTLTIQRTEQRDSAMYRCASSMDRNTEAFFGQGTRLTVV.

This clone is termed hyperexpanded. The CDR3 loop is CASSEPSGYGYTF. For the CDR3, the DNA is TGTGCCAGCAGTGAACCCTCAGGGTATGGCTACACCTTC. The chain has TRBV25-1 and TRBJ1-2; D is perhaps TRBD1 (5 bases). The length of the CDR3 is 13 residues. CDR1 and CDR2 from the germline V gene are MGHDK and SYGVNS. V lost 2 bases, J lost 5 bases, and 9 bases lay in between.

V and J are TRBV5-6 and TRBJ2-2, with a weak D call TRBD1 (6 bases). This CDR3 has 13 amino acids. The ends were cut back, 5 bases at V and 5 bases at J, with 10 bases in the middle. The germline gives CDR1 SGHDT, CDR2 YYEEEE. The DNA of the CDR3 is TGTGCCAGCAGGGACAGTTTAACCGGGGAGCTGTTTTTT. It encodes CASRDSLTGELFF. Filled out from reference TRBV5-6 and TRBJ2-2, the complete variable domain reads DAGVTQSPTHLIKTRGQQVTLRCSPKSGHDTVSWYQQALGQGPQFIFQYYEEEERQRGNFPDRFSGHQFPNYSSELNVNALLLGDSALYLCASRDSLTGELFFGEGSRLTVL.

By share of the sample, this clone is medium-sized. The gene calls are TRBV7-6 and TRBJ1-2; no definite D call. Per germline, CDR1 SGHVS and CDR2 FNYEAQ. The CDR3 has 15 amino acids. The V end was cut by 2 bases, the J end by 4 bases, with 14 bases between. The CDR3 bases are TGTGCCAGCAGCTTAACCTCCGAGGGTTTCTATGGCTACACCTTC. Translating it yields CASSLTSEGFYGYTF.

The chain is built from TRBV28 and TRBJ1-5, with a weak D call TRBD1 (6 bases). Germline CDR1 reads MDHEN; CDR2 reads SYDVKM. This CDR3 comprises 14 residues. With 3 bases removed from V and 2 bases from J, the gap between germline ends came to 8 bases. The CDR3 sequence: CASSFPGGNQPQHF. CDR3 sequence (DNA): TGTGCCAGCAGTTTTCCAGGGGGCAATCAGCCCCAGCATTTT.

V usage is TRBV28 and J usage is TRBJ2-4, with a weak D call TRBD2 (5 bases). The CDR3 length is 14 residues. V dropped 7 bases and J dropped 0 bases, with 10 bases sitting between them. Germline assignment: CDR1 MDHEN and CDR2 SYDVKM. The DNA of the CDR3 is TGTGCCAGCACCCGTGGACTAGCCAAAAACATTCAGTACTTC. Translating it yields CASTRGLAKNIQYF.

The chain joins TRBV4-3 to TRBJ2-7, with 9 bases that match TRBD2. The CDR3 covers 15 residues. Germline V gene lookup returns CDR1 LGHNA and CDR2 YSLEER. Germline trimming cut 7 bases from V and 2 bases from J; bases unmatched to any gene: 9. The CDR3 protein is CASIAGAPRAYEQYF. The CDR3 coding sequence is TGCGCCAGCATAGCGGGAGCCCCCCGGGCCTACGAGCAGTACTTC.

This rearrangement joins TRBV6-6 to TRBJ1-2, with 8 bases aligning to TRBD1. The CDR3 extends over 16 amino acids. Germline loops: CDR1 MNHNY, CDR2 SVGAGI (reference sequence). The V segment lost 0 bases and the J segment 7 bases; nucleotides outside the gene matches: 10. The CDR3 is CASSYSSTGVSTGYTF. The CDR3 nucleotides read TGTGCCAGCAGTTACTCGTCGACAGGGGTCTCGACTGGCTACACCTTC.

The chain joins TRBV7-9 to TRBJ2-7; D gene unclear. CDR1 is SEHNR and CDR2 is FQNEAQ in the germline V gene (reference sequence). The V gene lost 6 bases and the J gene lost 2 bases, with 14 bases spanning the gap. This CDR3 region has 14 residues. The CDR3 sequence: CASSYDPGTYEQYF. CDR3 in DNA: TGTGCCAGCAGTTACGATCCAGGTACCTACGAGCAGTACTTC.

The chain links TRBV25-1 to TRBJ2-1, with D possibly called TRBD1 or TRBD2 (5 bases each). With 3 bases removed from V and 8 bases from J, the gap between germline ends came to 17 bases. This CDR3 comprises 15 residues. Germline CDR1 MGHDK, CDR2 SYGVNS. CDR3 loop: CASSDWGSQHDEQFF. The DNA of the CDR3 is TGTGCCAGCAGTGATTGGGGGTCCCAACACGATGAGCAGTTCTTC.

This clone is a singleton in its sample. This chain uses TRBV14 with TRBJ2-7; D not resolved. V was shortened by 1 base and J by 6 bases, with 19 bases between the two germline ends. Per the germline V gene, CDR1 is SGHDN and CDR2 is FVKESK. The CDR3 consists of 16 residues. CDR3 protein: CASSQAYYERNREQYF. The CDR3 coding sequence is TGTGCCAGCAGCCAAGCATATTACGAGAGGAATCGCGAGCAGTACTTC.

The table lists this clone with a count of one. The gene calls are TRBV5-1 and TRBJ2-7, with D unclear. V gave up 0 bases and J gave up 1 base, with 8 bases separating them. This CDR3 comprises 14 residues. CDR1 is SGHRS and CDR2 is YFSETQ in the germline V gene. CDR3 residues: CASSLDSGSYEQYF. In DNA form, the CDR3 reads TGCGCCAGCAGCTTGGACAGTGGTTCCTACGAGCAGTACTTC. Drawing the rest from reference TRBV5-1 and TRBJ2-7, the complete variable domain is KAGVTQTPRYLIKTRGQQVTLSCSPISGHRSVSWYQQTPGQGLQFLFEYFSETQRNKGNFPGRFSGRQFSNSRSEMNVSTLELGDSALYLCASSLDSGSYEQYFGPGTRLTVT.

This clone occurred once. The CDR3 nucleotides are TGTGCCAGTAGTGCCCGACAGTTCTACACTGAAGCTTTCTTT. Its protein is CASSARQFYTEAFF. This chain joins TRBV19 and TRBJ1-1, with TRBD1 as a possible D gene (5 bases). The length of the CDR3 is 14 residues. CDR1 LNHDA and CDR2 SQIVND come from the germline V gene (reference sequence). The V gene lost 5 bases and the J gene lost 3 bases, with 13 bases spanning the gap.

V gene TRBV28 combines with J gene TRBJ2-7; a possible D gene is TRBD1 (5 bases). This CDR3 has 12 amino acids. The V and J ends lost 5 bases and 6 bases respectively, with 11 bases between them. Germline V lookup: CDR1 MDHEN, CDR2 SYDVKM. In DNA form, the CDR3 reads TGTGCCAGCAGTCACGACAGTGGCGAGCAGTACTTC. Protein product: CASSHDSGEQYF.

The chain couples TRBV6-5 to TRBJ1-2; no firm D call. The CDR3 sequence is 14 residues long. Trimming cost V 6 bases and J 0 bases, with 11 bases left between them. Germline V gene data show CDR1 as MNHEY and CDR2 as SVGAGI. CDR3 nucleotide sequence: TGTGCCAGCAGCCGGATGACCTCTAACTATGGCTACACCTTC. It is translated as CASSRMTSNYGYTF.

This rearrangement joins TRBV28 to TRBJ2-3, with D perhaps matching TRBD1 (5 bases). Trimming removed 9 bases from V and 3 bases from J, with 13 bases in between. This CDR3 comprises 13 residues. Germline V gene sequence: CDR1 MDHEN, CDR2 SYDVKM. CDR3 sequence: CASLEGDTDTQYF. CDR3 in DNA: TGTGCCAGTTTAGAAGGGGATACAGATACGCAGTATTTT.